The 5 T cell receptor beta chains below all came from one sample that was sequenced in a study of T cell clonotyping in hematopoietic cell transplantation. Assay: immunoSEQ multiplex PCR; the TCRdb copy retains only in-frame clones and omits some. The table shows roughly 9,300 clones, with approximately 80% occurring only once. The sample here was PBMCs, taken at the time of graft-versus-host disease after allogeneic stem cell transplant. The receptors were sampled from a male patient between 60 and 69 years old who had an allogeneic stem cell transplant from an unrelated donor, so the T cells may come from the graft donor. Some clones in this sample may be carry-over from other donors' samples.

The chain couples TRBV25-1 to TRBJ2-7, with no clear D. Germline V gives CDR1 MGHDK, CDR2 SYGVNS. Trimming removed 3 bases from V and 2 bases from J, with 14 bases in between. This CDR3 has 15 residues. The CDR3 DNA sequence: TGTGCCAGCAGTGACGCAACAATCTCTCCCTACGAGCAGTACTTC. This encodes CASSDATISPYEQYF.

The J gene is TRBJ1-2, the V gene TRBV6-1; 8 bases map to TRBD1. In germline, CDR1 is MNHNS, CDR2 SASEGT. The ends lost 4 bases at V and 12 bases at J; junction bases unmatched: 13. CDR3 size: 14 residues. CDR3 amino acids: CASSASGTGLYNTF. The DNA for the CDR3 is TGTGCCAGCAGTGCTTCCGGGACAGGCCTATATAACACCTTC.

In this sample, this clone turned up a few times. Other DNA sequences of this sample code for an identical CDR3. The CDR3 sequence is CASSYGGTEAFF. CDR3 DNA: TGTGCCAGCAGTTACGGAGGGACTGAAGCTTTCTTT. The V gene is TRBV6-5, the J gene TRBJ1-1; D unresolved. Germline CDR1 reads MNHEY; CDR2 reads SVGAGI. The CDR3 extends over 12 amino acids. V was shortened by 2 bases and J by 5 bases, with 6 bases between the two germline ends.

This clone counts as medium-sized (0.01 to 0.1%). The J gene is TRBJ1-6, the V gene TRBV4-3; tentatively, D is TRBD1 (5 bases). The CDR3 runs to 15 residues. The V end lost 3 bases, the J end lost 9 bases, and 15 bases lay between the germline ends. The germline CDR1 and CDR2 sequences are LGHNA and YSLEER. CDR3 sequence: CASSQDSGTGSPLHF. DNA of the CDR3: TGCGCCAGCAGCCAGGACTCCGGGACTGGTTCACCCCTCCACTTT.

The V call is TRBV2, the J call TRBJ2-3; 8 bases agree with TRBD2. Trimming cost V 6 bases and J 3 bases; bases outside gene matches: 11. This CDR3 is 16 amino acids long. CDR1 SNHLY and CDR2 FYNNEI come from the germline V gene. The CDR3 nucleotides read TGTGCCAGCAGGCTATTCGGGGGGGCCGCGACAGATACGCAGTATTTT. It translates to CASRLFGGAATDTQYF.